What follows describes a single T cell receptor beta chain. What it recognizes is unknown. This specimen comes from a study of shared clonotypes between healthy human individuals. General observations from the study: Generation probabilities of non-shared clonotypes were lower (relative to those shared by all four donors). Sorted-subset samples were not fully sequenced, rarefaction indicated. Tissue TCR repertoires likely differ from these blood-only repertoires.

V dropped 4 bases and J dropped 2 bases, with 17 bases sitting between them. In germline, CDR1 is SGHDT, CDR2 YYEEEE. CDR3 length: 16 amino acids. The assay was run at deep level. Measured with immunoSEQ multiplex PCR; TCRdb has only the in-frame clones, and not every one. The sample lists about 590,000 clones; less than 97% were seen once. Naive CD8 cells comprised CD45RO-negative, CCR7-positively selected cells, excluding terminally differentiated effector memory CD45RA+ cells. The chain joins TRBV5-6 to TRBJ2-3; D ambiguous. Sequenced input: naive CD8+ T cells sorted from blood. The TCR was taken from a woman in her 30s in good health. Written as DNA, the CDR3 is TGTGCCAGCAGCCGACGCACAGAGAGGCCCACAGATACGCAGTATTTT. This codes for CASSRRTERPTDTQYF.